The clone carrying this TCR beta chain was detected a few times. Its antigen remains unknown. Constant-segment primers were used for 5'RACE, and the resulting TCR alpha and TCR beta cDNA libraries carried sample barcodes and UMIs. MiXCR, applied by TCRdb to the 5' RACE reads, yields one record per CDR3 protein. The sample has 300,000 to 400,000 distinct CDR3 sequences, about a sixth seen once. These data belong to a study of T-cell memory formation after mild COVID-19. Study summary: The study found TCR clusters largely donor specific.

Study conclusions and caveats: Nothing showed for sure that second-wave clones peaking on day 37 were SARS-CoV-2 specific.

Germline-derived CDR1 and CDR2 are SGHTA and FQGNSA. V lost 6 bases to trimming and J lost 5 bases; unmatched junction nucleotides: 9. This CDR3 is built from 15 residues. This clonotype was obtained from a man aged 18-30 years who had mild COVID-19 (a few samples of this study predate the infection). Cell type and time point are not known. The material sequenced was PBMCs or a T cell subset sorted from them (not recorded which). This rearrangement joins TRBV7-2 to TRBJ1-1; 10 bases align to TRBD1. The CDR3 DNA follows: TGTGCCAGCAGGTCGGTAGGGACAGGGGCTACTGAAGCTTTCTTT. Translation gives CASRSVGTGATEAFF.